This is a list of T cell receptor beta chains from one sample in a study of T cells in narcolepsy. Clones were read by immunoSEQ multiplex PCR, and TCRdb kept only the in-frame ones, dropping some. The table has around 39,000 clones, 70% to 85% seen once. Sequenced sample: CD45RA- memory CD4+ T cells from PBMCs. The receptors derive from a human donor with narcolepsy. Both conserved end residues are part of each CDR3. A D gene is named only where the DNA matches it firmly. Clone size, where shown, is once, few, many, or a class for clones that have expanded.

clone_size	d_call	v_call	j_call	cdr3_aa	cdr3_nt
-	-	TRBV5-4	TRBJ2-7	CASSLVGGGNEQYF	TGTGCCAGCAGCTTGGTGGGGGGCGGTAACGAGCAGTACTTC
-	-	TRBV28	TRBJ1-1	CASSLPSDEAFF	TGTGCCAGCAGTCTCCCCTCGGATGAAGCTTTCTTT
-	-	TRBV6-5	TRBJ2-3	CASSYRGPTDTQYF	TGTGCCAGCAGTTATAGGGGCCCCACAGATACGCAGTATTTT
-	-	TRBV6-1	TRBJ1-4	CASSPWDEKLFF	TGTGCCAGCAGCCCCTGGGATGAAAAACTGTTTTTT
-	-	TRBV6-1	TRBJ2-7	CASGDGFREQYF	TGTGCCAGCGGGGACGGATTTCGAGAGCAGTACTTC
few	-	TRBV4-2	TRBJ2-1	CASSQRQVFDEQFF	TGTGCCAGCAGCCAAAGACAGGTCTTCGATGAGCAGTTCTTC
-	-	TRBV23-1	TRBJ2-1	CASSHFQDEQFF	TGCGCCAGCAGTCATTTCCAGGATGAGCAGTTCTTC
-	TRBD2	TRBV7-3	TRBJ2-1	CASSRSGGDNEQFF	TGTGCCAGCAGCCGCAGCGGGGGGGACAATGAGCAGTTCTTC
-	TRBD1	TRBV6-5	TRBJ1-2	CASSSMSRDSYGYTF	TGTGCCAGCAGTTCCATGTCCCGGGACAGTTATGGCTACACCTTC
-	-	TRBV5-5	TRBJ2-7	CASSPGFRNYEQYF	TGTGCCAGCAGCCCGGGGTTTCGGAATTACGAGCAGTACTTC
-	-	TRBV5-1	TRBJ2-7	CASSLASHEQYF	TGCGCCAGCAGCTTGGCGAGCCACGAGCAGTACTTC
-	TRBD1	TRBV7-9	TRBJ1-1	CASSGQGQVPEAFF	TGTGCCAGCAGCGGACAGGGGCAGGTGCCTGAAGCTTTCTTT
-	-	TRBV6-1	TRBJ1-3	CASKRSGSGNTIYF	TGTGCCAGCAAGAGATCGGGCTCTGGAAACACCATATATTTT
-	TRBD1	TRBV19	TRBJ2-2	CASSSGTGATGELFF	TGTGCCAGTAGCTCCGGGACAGGGGCCACCGGGGAGCTGTTTTTT
-	TRBD2	TRBV20-1	TRBJ2-1	CSARALAEQFF	TGCAGTGCTAGAGCACTAGCGGAGCAGTTCTTC
-	TRBD2	TRBV7-3	TRBJ2-3	CASSLSGGNTDTQYF	TGTGCCAGCAGCTTATCGGGGGGGAACACAGATACGCAGTATTTT
-	TRBD1	TRBV9	TRBJ1-1	CASSVQGAPTEAFF	TGTGCCAGCAGCGTGCAGGGGGCTCCTACTGAAGCTTTCTTT
-	-	TRBV27	TRBJ1-2	CASSLSKSYGYTF	TGTGCCAGCAGTTTATCGAAAAGTTATGGCTACACCTTC
-	-	TRBV9	TRBJ2-1	CASSPQERTYNEQFF	TGTGCCAGCAGCCCCCAGGAGCGAACCTACAATGAGCAGTTCTTC
-	TRBD2	TRBV4-1	TRBJ2-7	CASSQGTSGVTYEQYF	TGCGCCAGCAGCCAAGGGACTAGCGGGGTTACCTACGAGCAGTACTTC
-	-	TRBV27	TRBJ1-3	CASRPLGGAGNTIYF	TGTGCCAGCAGACCCCTAGGGGGTGCTGGAAACACCATATATTTT
-	TRBD2	TRBV25-1	TRBJ2-1	CASSTAGGRGYNEQFF	TGTGCCAGCAGTACCGCGGGGGGCAGGGGTTACAATGAGCAGTTCTTC
-	-	TRBV5-8	TRBJ1-1	CASSLGTNTEAFF	TGTGCCAGCAGCCTCGGGACCAACACTGAAGCTTTCTTT
-	-	TRBV7-3	TRBJ2-2	CASSLSGAGELFF	TGTGCCAGCAGCTTATCAGGGGCCGGGGAGCTGTTTTTT